This T cell receptor (beta chain) was sequenced during a study of control samples from healthy donors and cancer patients. The CDR3 runs 13 residues. Germline CDR1 and CDR2: MNHEY and SVGAGI. Trimming took 6 bases from V and 4 from J, leaving 12 bases between them. TCRdb keeps only in-frame clones here, not all; method: immunoSEQ multiplex PCR. The sample includes 150,000 to 160,000 clones, about 94% of them seen just once. This chain uses TRBV6-5 with TRBJ1-1; D ambiguous. The receptor's source is a man between 35 and 55 years old in good health. The source material was blood. The CDR3 DNA is TGTGCCAGCAGCGAGCTTCGAACCACTGAAGCTTTCTTT. Protein sequence: CASSELRTTEAFF.